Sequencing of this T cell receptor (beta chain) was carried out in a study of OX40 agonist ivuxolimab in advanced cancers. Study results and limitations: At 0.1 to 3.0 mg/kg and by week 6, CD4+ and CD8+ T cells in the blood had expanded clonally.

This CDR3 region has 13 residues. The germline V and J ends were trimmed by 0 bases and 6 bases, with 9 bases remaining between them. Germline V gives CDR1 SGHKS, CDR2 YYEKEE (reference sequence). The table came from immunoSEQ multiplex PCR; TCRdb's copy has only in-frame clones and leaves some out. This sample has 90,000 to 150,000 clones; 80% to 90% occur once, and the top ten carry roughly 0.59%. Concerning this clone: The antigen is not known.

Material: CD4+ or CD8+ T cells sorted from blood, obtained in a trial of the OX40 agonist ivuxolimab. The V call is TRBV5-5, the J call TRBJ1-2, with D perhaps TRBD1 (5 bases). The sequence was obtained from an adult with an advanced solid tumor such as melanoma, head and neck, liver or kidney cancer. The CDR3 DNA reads TGTGCCAGCAGCTTGGAAGGGGTCAATGGCTACACCTTC. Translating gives CASSLEGVNGYTF.